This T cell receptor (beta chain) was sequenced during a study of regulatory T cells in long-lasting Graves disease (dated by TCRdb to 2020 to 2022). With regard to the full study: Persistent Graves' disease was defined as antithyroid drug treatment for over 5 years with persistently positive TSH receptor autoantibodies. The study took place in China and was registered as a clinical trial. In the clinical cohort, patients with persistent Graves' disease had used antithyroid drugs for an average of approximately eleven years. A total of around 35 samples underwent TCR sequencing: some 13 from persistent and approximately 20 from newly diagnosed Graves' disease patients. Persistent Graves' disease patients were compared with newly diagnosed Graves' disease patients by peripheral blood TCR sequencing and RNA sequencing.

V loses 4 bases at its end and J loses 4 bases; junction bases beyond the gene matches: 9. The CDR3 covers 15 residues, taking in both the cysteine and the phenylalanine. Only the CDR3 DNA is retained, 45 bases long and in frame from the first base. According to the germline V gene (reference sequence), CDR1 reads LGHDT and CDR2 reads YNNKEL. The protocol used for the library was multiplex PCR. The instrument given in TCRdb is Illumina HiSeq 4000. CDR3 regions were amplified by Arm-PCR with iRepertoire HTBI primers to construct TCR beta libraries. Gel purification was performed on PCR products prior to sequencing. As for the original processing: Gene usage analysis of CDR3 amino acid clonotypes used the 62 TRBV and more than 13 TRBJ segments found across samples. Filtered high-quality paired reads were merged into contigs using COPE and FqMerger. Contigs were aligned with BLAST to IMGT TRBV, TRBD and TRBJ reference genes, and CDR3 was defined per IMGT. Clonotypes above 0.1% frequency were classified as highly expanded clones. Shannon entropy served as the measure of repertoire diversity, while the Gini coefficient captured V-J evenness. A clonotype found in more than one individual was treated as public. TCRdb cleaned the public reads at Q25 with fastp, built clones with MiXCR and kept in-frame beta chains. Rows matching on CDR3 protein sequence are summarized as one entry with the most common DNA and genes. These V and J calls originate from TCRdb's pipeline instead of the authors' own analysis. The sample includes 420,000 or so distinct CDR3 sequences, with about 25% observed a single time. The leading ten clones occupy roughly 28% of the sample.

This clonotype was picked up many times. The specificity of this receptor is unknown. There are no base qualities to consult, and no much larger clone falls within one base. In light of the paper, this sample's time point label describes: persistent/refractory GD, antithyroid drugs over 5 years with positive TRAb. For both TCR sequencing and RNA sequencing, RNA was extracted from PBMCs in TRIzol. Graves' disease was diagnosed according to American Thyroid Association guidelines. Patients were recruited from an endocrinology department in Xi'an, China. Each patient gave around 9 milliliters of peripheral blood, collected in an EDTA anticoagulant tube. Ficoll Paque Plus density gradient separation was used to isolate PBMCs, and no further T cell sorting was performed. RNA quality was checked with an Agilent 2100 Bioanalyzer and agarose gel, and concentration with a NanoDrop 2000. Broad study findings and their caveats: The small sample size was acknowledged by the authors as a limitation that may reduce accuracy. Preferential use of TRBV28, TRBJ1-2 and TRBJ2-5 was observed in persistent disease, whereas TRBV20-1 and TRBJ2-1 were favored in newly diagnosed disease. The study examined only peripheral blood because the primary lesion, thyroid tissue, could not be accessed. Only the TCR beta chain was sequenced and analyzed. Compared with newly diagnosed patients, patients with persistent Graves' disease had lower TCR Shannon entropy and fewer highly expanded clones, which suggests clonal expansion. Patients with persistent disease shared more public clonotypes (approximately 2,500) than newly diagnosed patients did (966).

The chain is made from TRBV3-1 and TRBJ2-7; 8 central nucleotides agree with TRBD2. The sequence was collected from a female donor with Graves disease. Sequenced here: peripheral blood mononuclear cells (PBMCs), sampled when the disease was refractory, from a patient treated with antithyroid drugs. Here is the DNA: TGTGCCAGCAGCCCTCCTGGCGCGGGAGGATACGAGCAGTACTTC. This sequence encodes CASSPPGAGGYEQYF.